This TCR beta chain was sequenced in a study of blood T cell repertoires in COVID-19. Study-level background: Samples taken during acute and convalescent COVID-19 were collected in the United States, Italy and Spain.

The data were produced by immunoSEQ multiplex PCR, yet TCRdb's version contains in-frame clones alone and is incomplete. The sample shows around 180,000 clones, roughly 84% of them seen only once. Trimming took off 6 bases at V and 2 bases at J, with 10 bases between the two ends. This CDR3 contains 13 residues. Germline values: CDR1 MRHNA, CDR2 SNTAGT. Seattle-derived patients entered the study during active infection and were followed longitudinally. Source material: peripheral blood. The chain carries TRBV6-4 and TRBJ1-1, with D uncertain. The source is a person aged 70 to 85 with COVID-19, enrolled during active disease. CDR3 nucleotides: TGTGCCAGCAGCCTAACAGCTAACACTGAAGCTTTCTTT. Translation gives CASSLTANTEAFF.